This T cell receptor beta chain originates from a study of low-dose radiotherapy and immunotherapy resistance in tumors. About the study: While receiving nivolumab 240 mg every two weeks, patients also received ipilimumab 1 mg/kg every six weeks, both intravenously.

Both TCRalpha and TCRbeta chains were reverse transcribed with V-gene-specific primers. The authors amplified TCRs for around 20 PCR cycles with a constant-region primer and a V-primer adapter. TCRdb re-analysed the reads in MiXCR, keeping a single row per CDR3 protein. The sample has tens of thousands of distinct CDR3 sequences, about a sixth seen once; the top ten hold less than 3.5%. Trimming removed 4 bases from V and 6 bases from J; junction bases left unmatched: 9. Per germline, CDR1 SGHAT and CDR2 FQDESV (reference sequence). The CDR3 length is 15 residues. The sample's time point: before trial treatment. Ten or more counts support this clonotype.

Material: PBMCs, obtained before treatment. The chain links TRBV11-1 to TRBJ2-1, with 7 bases fitting TRBD1. This TCR derives from a male donor with prostate cancer. The DNA of the CDR3 is TGTGCCAGCAGCTCCTCCGGGGACAGTAGCAATGAGCAGTTCTTC. The encoded protein is CASSSSGDSSNEQFF.